This T cell receptor (beta chain) was recovered during a study of blood T cell repertoires in COVID-19. Repertoires were generated with immunoSEQ multiplex PCR, while TCRdb's copy carries only in-frame clones and drops some. The sample holds 150,000 to 200,000 clones, roughly nine tenths seen once. Sequences were obtained from peripheral blood. This clonotype was sampled from a man aged 18 to 35 who had recovered from COVID-19.

CDR3 sequence: CATSEGDYYGYTF. The CDR3 nucleotides read TGTGCCACCAGTGAGGGGGACTACTATGGCTACACCTTC. This rearrangement joins TRBV24-1 to TRBJ1-2; D might be TRBD1 (5 bases). CDR3 size: 13 residues. V lost 4 bases and J lost 3, with 8 bases in between. Germline-derived CDR1 and CDR2 are KGHDR and SFDVKD.